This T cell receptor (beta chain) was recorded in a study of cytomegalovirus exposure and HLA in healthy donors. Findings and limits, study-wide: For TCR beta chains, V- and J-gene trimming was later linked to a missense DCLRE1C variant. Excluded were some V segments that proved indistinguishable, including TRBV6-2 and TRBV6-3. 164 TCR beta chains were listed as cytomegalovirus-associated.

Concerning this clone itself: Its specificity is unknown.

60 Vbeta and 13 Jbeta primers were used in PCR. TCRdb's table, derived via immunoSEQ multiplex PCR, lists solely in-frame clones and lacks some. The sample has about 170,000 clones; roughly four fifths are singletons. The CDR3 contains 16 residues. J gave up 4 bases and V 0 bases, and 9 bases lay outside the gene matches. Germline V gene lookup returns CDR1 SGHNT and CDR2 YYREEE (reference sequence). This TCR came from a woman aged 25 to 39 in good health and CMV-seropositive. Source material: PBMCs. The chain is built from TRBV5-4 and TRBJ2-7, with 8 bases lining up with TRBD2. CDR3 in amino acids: CASSLGPSAGAYEQYF. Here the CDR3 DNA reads TGTGCCAGCAGCTTGGGTCCCTCAGCGGGAGCTTACGAGCAGTACTTC.